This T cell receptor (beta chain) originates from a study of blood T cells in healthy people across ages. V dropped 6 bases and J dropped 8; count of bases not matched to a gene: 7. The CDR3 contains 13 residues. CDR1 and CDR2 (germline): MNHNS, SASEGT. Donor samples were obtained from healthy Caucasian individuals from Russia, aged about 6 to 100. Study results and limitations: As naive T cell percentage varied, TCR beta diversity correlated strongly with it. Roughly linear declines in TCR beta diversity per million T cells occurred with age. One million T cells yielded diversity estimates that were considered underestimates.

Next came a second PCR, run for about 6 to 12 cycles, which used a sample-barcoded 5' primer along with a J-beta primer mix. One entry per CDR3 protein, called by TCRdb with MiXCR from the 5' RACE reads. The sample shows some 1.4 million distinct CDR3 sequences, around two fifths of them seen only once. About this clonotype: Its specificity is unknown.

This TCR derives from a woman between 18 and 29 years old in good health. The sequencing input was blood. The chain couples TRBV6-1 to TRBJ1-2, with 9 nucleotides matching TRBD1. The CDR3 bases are TGTGCCAGCAGCGGGACAGGGAATGGAGGCTACACCTTC. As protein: CASSGTGNGGYTF.